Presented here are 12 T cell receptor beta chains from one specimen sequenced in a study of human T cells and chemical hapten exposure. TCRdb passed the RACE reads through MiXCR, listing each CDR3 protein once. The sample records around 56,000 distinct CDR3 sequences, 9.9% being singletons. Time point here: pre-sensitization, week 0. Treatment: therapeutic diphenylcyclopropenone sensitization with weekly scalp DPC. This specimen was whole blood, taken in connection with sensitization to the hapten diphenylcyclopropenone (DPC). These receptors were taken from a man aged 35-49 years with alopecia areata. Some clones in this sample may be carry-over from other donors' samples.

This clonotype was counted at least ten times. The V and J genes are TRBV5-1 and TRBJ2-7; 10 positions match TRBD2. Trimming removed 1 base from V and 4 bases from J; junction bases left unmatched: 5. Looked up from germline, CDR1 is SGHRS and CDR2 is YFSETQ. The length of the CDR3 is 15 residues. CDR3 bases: TGCGCCAGCAGCTTGCTCCCTAGCGGGAGTTACGAGCAGTACTTC. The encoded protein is CASSLLPSGSYEQYF.

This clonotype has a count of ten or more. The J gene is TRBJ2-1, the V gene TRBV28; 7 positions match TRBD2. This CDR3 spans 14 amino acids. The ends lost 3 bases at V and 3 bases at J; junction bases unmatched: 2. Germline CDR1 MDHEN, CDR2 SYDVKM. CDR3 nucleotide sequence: TGTGCCAGCAGTTTCCAGCGGGGCTACAATGAGCAGTTCTTC. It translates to CASSFQRGYNEQFF.

The CDR3 is CAWFVGFDYGYTF. For the CDR3, the DNA is TGTGCCTGGTTCGTCGGGTTTGACTATGGCTACACCTTC. This sequence joins TRBV30 and TRBJ1-2; D not certain. Germline V gene lookup returns CDR1 GTSNPN and CDR2 SVGIG (reference sequence). The V end lost 5 bases, the J end lost 3 bases, and 13 bases lay between the germline ends. The CDR3 extends over 13 amino acids.

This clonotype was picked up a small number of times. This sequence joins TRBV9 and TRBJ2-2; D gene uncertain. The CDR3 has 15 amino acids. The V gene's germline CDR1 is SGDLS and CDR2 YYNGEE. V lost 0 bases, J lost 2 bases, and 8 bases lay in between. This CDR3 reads CASSVAPANTGELFF. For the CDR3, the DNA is TGTGCCAGCAGCGTAGCCCCAGCCAACACCGGGGAGCTGTTTTTT.

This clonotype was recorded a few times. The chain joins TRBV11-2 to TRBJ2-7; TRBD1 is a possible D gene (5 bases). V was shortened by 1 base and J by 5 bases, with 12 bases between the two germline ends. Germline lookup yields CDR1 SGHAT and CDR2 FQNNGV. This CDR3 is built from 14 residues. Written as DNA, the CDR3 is TGTGCCAGCAGCTTAGCGGCCAGGGTAAACGAGCAGTACTTC. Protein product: CASSLAARVNEQYF.

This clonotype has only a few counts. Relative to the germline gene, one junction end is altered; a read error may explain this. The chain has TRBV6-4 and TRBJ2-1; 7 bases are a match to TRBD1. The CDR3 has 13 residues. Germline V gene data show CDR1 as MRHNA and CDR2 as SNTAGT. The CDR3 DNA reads TGTGCCAGCAGTGACTCGGGGACAGACGTTTATTCCTTC. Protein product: CASSDSGTDVYSF.

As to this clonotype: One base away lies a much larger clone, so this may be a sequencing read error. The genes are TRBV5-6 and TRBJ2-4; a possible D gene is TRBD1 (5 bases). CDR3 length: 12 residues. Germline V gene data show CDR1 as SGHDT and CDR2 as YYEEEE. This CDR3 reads CVSSLDRNIQYF. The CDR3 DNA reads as TGTGTCAGCAGCCTCGACAGAAACATTCAGTACTTC.

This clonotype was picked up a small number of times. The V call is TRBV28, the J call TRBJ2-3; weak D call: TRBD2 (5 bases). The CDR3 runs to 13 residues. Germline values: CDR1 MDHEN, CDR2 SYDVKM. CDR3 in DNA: TGTGCTACGATGGTAGCGCACACAGATACGCAGTATTTT. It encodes CATMVAHTDTQYF.

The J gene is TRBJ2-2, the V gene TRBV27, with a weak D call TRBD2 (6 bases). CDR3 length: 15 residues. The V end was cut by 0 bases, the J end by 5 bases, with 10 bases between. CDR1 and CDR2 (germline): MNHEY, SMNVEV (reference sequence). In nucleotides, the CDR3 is TGTGCCAGCAGTTTATCCCCGGCGGGGACCGGGGAGCTGTTTTTT. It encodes CASSLSPAGTGELFF.

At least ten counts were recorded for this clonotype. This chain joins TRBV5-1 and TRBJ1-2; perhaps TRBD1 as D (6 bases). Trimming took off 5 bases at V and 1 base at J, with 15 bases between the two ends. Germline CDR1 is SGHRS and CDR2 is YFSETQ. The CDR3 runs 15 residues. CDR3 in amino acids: CASRAGDNLNYGYTF. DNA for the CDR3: TGCGCCAGCAGGGCAGGGGACAATCTTAACTATGGCTACACCTTC. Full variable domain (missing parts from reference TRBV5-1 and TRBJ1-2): KAGVTQTPRYLIKTRGQQVTLSCSPISGHRSVSWYQQTPGQGLQFLFEYFSETQRNKGNFPGRFSGRQFSNSRSEMNVSTLELGDSALYLCASRAGDNLNYGYTFGSGTRLTVV.

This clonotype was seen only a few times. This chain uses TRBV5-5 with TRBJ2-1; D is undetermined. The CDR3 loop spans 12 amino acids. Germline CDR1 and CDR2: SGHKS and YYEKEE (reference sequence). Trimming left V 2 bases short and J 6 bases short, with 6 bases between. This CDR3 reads CASSFETNEQFF. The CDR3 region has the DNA TGTGCCAGCAGCTTCGAAACCAATGAGCAGTTCTTC.

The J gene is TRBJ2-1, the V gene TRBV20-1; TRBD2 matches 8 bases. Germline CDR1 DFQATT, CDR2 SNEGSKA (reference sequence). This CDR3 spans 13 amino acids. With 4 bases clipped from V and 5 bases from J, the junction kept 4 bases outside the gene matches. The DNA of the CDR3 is TGCAGTGCTACTACTAGCGGCCACAATGAGCAGTTCTTC. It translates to CSATTSGHNEQFF.